Presented here are 28 T cell receptor beta chains from one specimen sequenced in a study of identical twins. TCRdb processed the 5' RACE reads anew with MiXCR; each CDR3 protein has one entry. The sample has 400,000 to 550,000 distinct CDR3 sequences; more than 20% are singletons. These data were also reused for a study on T cells expressing NK-cell markers.

Input material: CD4+ T cells sorted from blood. The source of these receptors is a young woman in good health.

V and J are TRBV12-3 or TRBV12-4 and TRBJ2-1, with 9 nucleotides matching TRBD1. The CDR3 spans 16 residues. Trimming cost V 6 bases and J 5 bases; bases outside gene matches: 11. CDR3 nucleotides: TGTGCCAGCAGCCTTCCCGGGACAGGGATTAACAATGAGCAGTTCTTC. It specifies CASSLPGTGINNEQFF.

The rearrangement uses TRBV20-1 and TRBJ2-4; D possibly corresponds to TRBD2 (6 bases). The ends were cut back, 6 bases at V and 9 bases at J, with 12 bases in the middle. CDR1 and CDR2 (germline): DFQATT, SNEGSKA (reference sequence). The CDR3 runs 11 residues. The CDR3: CSATHGGIQYF. CDR3 DNA sequence: TGCAGTGCAACCCACGGGGGCATTCAGTACTTC.

This clonotype has more than one count but fewer than ten. V is TRBV7-9 and J is TRBJ2-5; a possible D gene is TRBD2 (5 bases). CDR1 and CDR2 from the germline V gene are SEHNR and FQNEAQ (reference sequence). Trimming took 4 bases from V and 9 from J, leaving 9 bases between them. This CDR3 comprises 11 residues. CDR3 bases: TGTGCCAGCAGCTCTCCCGGGGCCCAGTACTTC. This sequence encodes CASSSPGAQYF.

This clonotype was recorded at least ten times. This chain connects TRBV6-6 to TRBJ2-1, with TRBD1 as a possible D gene (5 bases). Germline V CDR1 and CDR2: MNHNY, SVGAGI (reference sequence). Trimming pared 2 bases from V and 12 bases from J, leaving 8 bases between. The length of the CDR3 is 11 residues. The CDR3 is CASSYRGRQFF. The CDR3 bases are TGTGCCAGCAGTTACAGGGGAAGGCAGTTCTTC.

The J gene is TRBJ2-1, the V gene TRBV10-3; D may match TRBD1 or TRBD2 (5 bases each). Germline CDR1 reads ENHRY; CDR2 reads SYGVKD. Trimming took 11 bases from V and 9 from J, leaving 17 bases between them. The CDR3 runs 12 residues. CDR3 loop: CAVQGARLEQFF. DNA for the CDR3: TGTGCCGTCCAGGGAGCACGGCTTGAGCAGTTCTTC.

This clonotype has a handful of counts. The chain joins TRBV20-1 to TRBJ2-1; 7 bases line up with TRBD2. CDR3 length: 14 amino acids. Germline CDR1 is DFQATT and CDR2 is SNEGSKA (reference sequence). Trimming cost V 5 bases and J 0 bases; bases outside gene matches: 4. The CDR3 DNA reads TGCAGTGCTCCGGGACTAAGCTCCTACAATGAGCAGTTCTTC. Residues: CSAPGLSSYNEQFF.

This chain joins TRBV11-2 and TRBJ2-7; no clear D. Germline V gene lookup returns CDR1 SGHAT and CDR2 FQNNGV. Trimming shortened V by 1 base and J by 3 bases, and 13 bases separated the two germline ends. The CDR3 consists of 15 residues. The CDR3 region has the DNA TGTGCCAGCAGCTTAGGAGGCGCCGTAAACTACGAGCAGTACTTC. Protein product: CASSLGGAVNYEQYF.

The chain links TRBV7-2 to TRBJ1-5; no reliable D call. The germline gives CDR1 SGHTA, CDR2 FQGNSA. The CDR3 covers 15 residues. V gave up 2 bases and J gave up 1 base, with 9 bases separating them. As DNA, the CDR3 is TGTGCCAGCAGCTTAAGACTTGGAAGCAATCAGCCCCAGCATTTT. This gives the protein CASSLRLGSNQPQHF.

This clonotype was seen more than once but under ten times. The CDR3 DNA follows: TGTGCCAGCAGTTACCACGGAGGACTGGTCTACGAGCAGTACTTC. Translating it yields CASSYHGGLVYEQYF. The rearrangement uses TRBV6-2 or TRBV6-3 and TRBJ2-7, with D possibly TRBD2 on 5 matching bases. There are 15 residues in the CDR3. V shed 2 bases and J shed 3 bases, with 14 bases lying between them. Per germline, CDR1 MNHEY and CDR2 SVGEGT.

There are many counts of this clonotype. J is TRBJ2-3 and V is TRBV7-2, with D uncertain. This CDR3 contains 15 residues. The V gene lost 5 bases and the J gene lost 0 bases, with 12 bases spanning the gap. Germline CDR1 is SGHTA and CDR2 is FQGNSA. The CDR3 protein is CASSPRTGSTDTQYF. CDR3 DNA: TGTGCCAGCAGCCCCCGTACCGGTAGCACAGATACGCAGTATTTT.

The rearrangement joins TRBV10-3 to TRBJ2-7; the D gene could be TRBD1 or TRBD2 (5 bases each). Trimming cost V 5 bases and J 2 bases, with 13 bases left between them. Germline values: CDR1 ENHRY, CDR2 SYGVKD. The CDR3 extends over 14 amino acids. The CDR3 region is CAISPGTAAYEQYF. DNA for the CDR3: TGTGCCATCAGTCCCGGGACGGCCGCCTACGAGCAGTACTTC.

The chain recombines TRBV9 with TRBJ2-1; 8 bases match TRBD2. This CDR3 has 16 amino acids. Germline V gene lookup returns CDR1 SGDLS and CDR2 YYNGEE. Trimming cost V 0 bases and J 7 bases; bases outside gene matches: 9. CDR3 sequence reads: CASSVAGAGAENEQFF. The CDR3 nucleotides are TGTGCCAGCAGCGTAGCTGGAGCGGGAGCGGAGAATGAGCAGTTCTTC.

The chain is built from TRBV12-3 or TRBV12-4 and TRBJ2-5; 8 bases align to TRBD1. Germline trimming cut 5 bases from V and 2 bases from J; bases unmatched to any gene: 4. The CDR3 totals 14 residues. Here the CDR3 reads CASSTTGGQETQYF. CDR3 bases: TGTGCCAGCAGTACCACAGGGGGGCAAGAGACCCAGTACTTC.

CDR3 bases: TGCGCCAGCAGCGCCCCGCATCAGGGGAACACTGAAGCTTTCTTT. The encoded protein is CASSAPHQGNTEAFF. The chain combines TRBV4-3 with TRBJ1-1; weak D call: TRBD1 (5 bases). This CDR3 has 15 amino acids. Germline V gives CDR1 LGHNA, CDR2 YSLEER. V was clipped by 5 bases and J by 1 base, with 14 bases between them.

V is TRBV10-3 and J is TRBJ1-2, with D possibly being TRBD1 (6 bases). Germline loops: CDR1 ENHRY, CDR2 SYGVKD. V was shortened by 6 bases and J by 3 bases, with 20 bases between the two germline ends. This CDR3 has 16 residues. In nucleotides, the CDR3 is TGTGCCATCAGCCCTCTACAGGGTCGGAGGGACTATGGCTACACCTTC. Translating it yields CAISPLQGRRDYGYTF.

The chain joins TRBV12-3 or TRBV12-4 to TRBJ2-1, with TRBD1 matching over 9 bases. J was trimmed by 5 bases and V by 6 bases; bases with no gene match: 2. CDR3 length: 13 residues. Here the CDR3 DNA reads TGTGCCAGCAGGAGGGACAGGGACAATGAGCAGTTCTTC. Residues: CASRRDRDNEQFF.

This clonotype was seen a few times. This rearrangement joins TRBV6-1 to TRBJ2-1; 14 bases fit TRBD2. The CDR3 has 14 residues. The J segment lost 14 bases and the V segment lost 5 bases, leaving 8 bases of the junction unmatched. CDR1 and CDR2 (germline): MNHNS, SASEGT. CDR3 nucleotide sequence: TGTGCCAGCAGTCTCCTCATGACTAGCGGGGGGGAGTTCTTC. It is translated as CASSLLMTSGGEFF.

The V and J genes are TRBV6-1 and TRBJ2-3, with D maybe TRBD2 (6 bases). The CDR3 contains 16 residues. V was cut by 3 bases and J by 5 bases, with 18 bases left in between. Germline CDR1 and CDR2: MNHNS and SASEGT. The CDR3 DNA follows: TGTGCCAGCAGTGATCGAAAGCGGGCACTTGGAGATACGCAGTATTTT. As protein: CASSDRKRALGDTQYF.

This clonotype was detected a few times. The chain is built from TRBV6-5 and TRBJ1-1; possibly TRBD1 for D (5 bases). Trimming removed 0 bases at V and 3 bases at J, with 11 bases between. The length of the CDR3 is 15 residues. The germline CDR1 and CDR2 sequences are MNHEY and SVGAGI. The CDR3 region is CASSYSAGQDTEAFF. DNA of the CDR3: TGTGCCAGCAGTTACTCGGCAGGGCAGGACACTGAAGCTTTCTTT.

This clonotype was seen at least ten times. The genes are TRBV11-2 and TRBJ2-1; 10 positions match TRBD2. The ends lost 0 bases at V and 13 bases at J; junction bases unmatched: 9. There are 15 residues in the CDR3. From germline, CDR1 is SGHAT and CDR2 FQNNGV. CDR3 amino acids: CASSLEGSGRAHQFF. The CDR3 DNA sequence: TGTGCCAGCAGCTTAGAGGGGAGCGGGAGGGCCCATCAGTTCTTC.

J is TRBJ2-1 and V is TRBV7-2; D may be TRBD2 (6 bases). Per the germline V gene, CDR1 is SGHTA and CDR2 is FQGNSA. The CDR3 sequence is 16 residues long. V shed 5 bases and J shed 9 bases, with 23 bases lying between them. The CDR3 DNA reads TGTGCCAGCAGCATCTCACCCGGGGACTCAAGCAGTGAGCAGTTCTTC. This gives the protein CASSISPGDSSSEQFF.

The chain uses TRBV7-2 and TRBJ2-1, with D perhaps assigned TRBD1 or TRBD2 (5 bases each). Germline V gene data show CDR1 as SGHTA and CDR2 as FQGNSA. Deletions cut 6 bases from V and 8 bases from J, with 20 bases between. CDR3 length: 15 residues. The CDR3 DNA sequence: TGTGCCAGCAGGGGGGTTTTTAGCGCTCAACATGAGCAGTTCTTC. Protein: CASRGVFSAQHEQFF.

The CDR3 DNA reads TGTGCCAGCAGCTTAGCCTATCGTGGACAGGACCACTACGAGCAGTACTTC. It translates to CASSLAYRGQDHYEQYF. The rearrangement links TRBV13 to TRBJ2-7; 7 bases are shared with TRBD1. Losses at the gene ends were 1 base for V and 3 bases for J; bases not matched to a gene: 12. Germline CDR1 reads PRHDT; CDR2 reads FYEKMQ (reference sequence). There are 17 residues in the CDR3.

The chain uses TRBV20-1 and TRBJ2-1; 9 bases line up with TRBD2. CDR1 is DFQATT and CDR2 is SNEGSKA in the germline V gene (reference sequence). The CDR3 runs 15 residues. Germline trimming cut 5 bases from V and 4 bases from J; bases unmatched to any gene: 9. The CDR3 DNA reads TGCAGTGCTGGCCTTCGGGCGGGGGGGTACAATGAGCAGTTCTTC. This gives the protein CSAGLRAGGYNEQFF.

V is TRBV9 and J is TRBJ2-3; 10 bases agree with TRBD2. J was trimmed by 1 base and V by 3 bases; bases with no gene match: 5. Germline values: CDR1 SGDLS, CDR2 YYNGEE. CDR3 length: 16 residues. The CDR3 coding sequence is TGTGCCAGCAGCGCCCTAGCGGGAGCGGGCACAGATACGCAGTATTTT. As protein: CASSALAGAGTDTQYF.

The chain joins TRBV5-1 to TRBJ2-5, with D possibly being TRBD2 (6 bases). Trimming left V 4 bases short and J 4 bases short, with 20 bases between. From germline, CDR1 is SGHRS and CDR2 YFSETQ. The CDR3 loop spans 16 amino acids. CDR3 nucleotides: TGCGCCAGCAGCGCCCTTTTGCGGGGTTACGCAGAGACCCAGTACTTC. Translating it yields CASSALLRGYAETQYF.

This clonotype was observed a few times. This chain uses TRBV5-1 with TRBJ2-7, with D possibly being TRBD2 (5 bases). The V gene's germline CDR1 is SGHRS and CDR2 YFSETQ. V was shortened by 2 bases and J by 6 bases, with 12 bases between the two germline ends. CDR3 length: 13 amino acids. The CDR3 DNA is TGCGCCAGCAGCTTCCAAGGGAGCGTCGAGCAGTACTTC. Protein product: CASSFQGSVEQYF.

This clonotype was seen more than once but under ten times. The rearrangement links TRBV4-3 to TRBJ2-1, with TRBD2 as a possible D gene (5 bases). Trimming took off 0 bases at V and 5 bases at J, with 11 bases between the two ends. The CDR3 spans 15 residues. Germline loops: CDR1 LGHNA, CDR2 YSLEER. CDR3 in amino acids: CASSQEGRANNEQFF. The CDR3 DNA sequence: TGCGCCAGCAGCCAAGAAGGGCGGGCGAACAATGAGCAGTTCTTC.